The 4 T cell receptor beta chains below were found in one sample sequenced in a study of human T cells and chemical hapten exposure. As to time point: patch test 1, 2 weeks after DPC sensitization. Treatment here: therapeutic diphenylcyclopropenone sensitization with weekly scalp DPC. TCRdb called the RACE reads again in MiXCR, with one record for every CDR3 protein. The repertoire consists of 340,000 or so distinct CDR3 sequences, with roughly 6.9% occurring once and the leading ten covering about 8%. This specimen consisted of whole blood, obtained in connection with sensitization to the hapten diphenylcyclopropenone (DPC). All receptors come from a woman between 18 and 29 years old with alopecia areata. Some clones in this sample may be carry-over from other donors' samples.

The genes are TRBV20-1 and TRBJ2-5, with 9 bases matching TRBD2. This CDR3 spans 18 amino acids. The junction had 22 bases not matched to a gene; V was cut back by 5 bases and J by 6 bases. Per the germline V gene, CDR1 is DFQATT and CDR2 is SNEGSKA (reference sequence). This CDR3 reads CSAPSPGAGGFIRKTQYF. DNA of the CDR3: TGCAGTGCTCCCTCCCCGGGGGCGGGGGGGTTCATACGAAAGACCCAGTACTTC.

The chain has TRBV21-1 and TRBJ2-7; TRBD2 is the table's D call, not checked against the DNA. TRBV21-1 is annotated as a pseudogene. The CDR3 covers 15 residues. CDR3 region: CASSKEAGSDYEQYF. The CDR3 nucleotides are TGTGCCAGCAGCAAAGAAGCGGGTTCGGACTACGAGCAGTACTTC.

This clonotype was seen more than once but under ten times. V and J are TRBV3-1 and TRBJ2-3; 7 bases are a match to TRBD2. Germline CDR1 and CDR2: LGHDT and YNNKEL (reference sequence). Trimming at V came to 8 bases and at J to 4 bases, leaving 15 bases not matched to a gene. There are 16 residues in the CDR3. The CDR3 loop is CASGAGLADIPDTQYF. The DNA for the CDR3 is TGTGCCAGCGGAGCGGGGCTAGCGGATATTCCAGATACGCAGTATTTT.

The sample holds a few counts of this clonotype. The V gene is TRBV20-1, the J gene TRBJ1-2; D might be TRBD1 (5 bases). Trimming removed 6 bases from V and 6 bases from J, with 17 bases in between. This CDR3 is 13 amino acids long. The V gene's germline CDR1 is DFQATT and CDR2 SNEGSKA (reference sequence). The CDR3 sequence is CSALRARDDGYTF. CDR3 nucleotide sequence: TGCAGTGCCCTTCGAGCCAGGGACGATGGCTACACCTTC.